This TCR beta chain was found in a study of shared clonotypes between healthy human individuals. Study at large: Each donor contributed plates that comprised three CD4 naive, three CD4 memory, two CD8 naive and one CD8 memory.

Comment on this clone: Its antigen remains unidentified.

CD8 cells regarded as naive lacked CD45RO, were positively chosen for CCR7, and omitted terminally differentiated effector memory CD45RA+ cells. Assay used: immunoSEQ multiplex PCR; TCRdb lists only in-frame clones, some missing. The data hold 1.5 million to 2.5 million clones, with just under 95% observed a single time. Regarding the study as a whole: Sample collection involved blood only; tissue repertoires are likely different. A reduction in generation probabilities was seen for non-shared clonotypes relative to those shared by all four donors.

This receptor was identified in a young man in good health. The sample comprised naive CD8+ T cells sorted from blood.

The CDR3 nucleotides are TGTGCCAGCAGCTTATTCGCGGGAGTGGAGACCCAGTACTTC. Residues: CASSLFAGVETQYF. The V and J genes are TRBV7-8 and TRBJ2-5; 7 positions match TRBD2. Trimming at V came to 2 bases and at J to 5 bases, leaving 5 bases not matched to a gene. The CDR3 is 14 residues long. Looked up from germline, CDR1 is SGHVS and CDR2 is FQNEAQ. Full variable domain (outside the CDR3, taken from reference TRBV7-8 and TRBJ2-5): GAGVSQSPRYKVAKRGQDVALRCDPISGHVSLFWYQQALGQGPEFLTYFQNEAQLDKSGLPSDRFFAERPEGSVSTLKIQRTQQEDSAVYLCASSLFAGVETQYFGPGTRLLVL.